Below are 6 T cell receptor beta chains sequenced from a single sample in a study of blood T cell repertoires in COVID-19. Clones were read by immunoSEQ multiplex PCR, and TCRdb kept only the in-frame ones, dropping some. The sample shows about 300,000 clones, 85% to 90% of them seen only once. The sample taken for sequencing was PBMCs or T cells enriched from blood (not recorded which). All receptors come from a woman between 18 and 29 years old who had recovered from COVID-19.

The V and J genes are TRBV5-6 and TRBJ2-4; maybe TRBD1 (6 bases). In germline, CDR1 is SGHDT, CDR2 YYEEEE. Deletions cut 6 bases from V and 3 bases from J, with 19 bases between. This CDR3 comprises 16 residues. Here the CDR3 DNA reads TGTGCCAGCATCGCCAGGGGATTGGAGTTCAAAAACATTCAGTACTTC. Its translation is CASIARGLEFKNIQYF.

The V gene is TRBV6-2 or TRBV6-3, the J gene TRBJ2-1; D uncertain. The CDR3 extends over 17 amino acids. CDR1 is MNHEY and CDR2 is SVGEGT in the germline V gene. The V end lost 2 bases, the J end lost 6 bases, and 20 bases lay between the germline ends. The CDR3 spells CASSYPPMGPAPNEQFF. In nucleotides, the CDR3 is TGTGCCAGCAGTTACCCCCCGATGGGCCCCGCCCCCAATGAGCAGTTCTTC.

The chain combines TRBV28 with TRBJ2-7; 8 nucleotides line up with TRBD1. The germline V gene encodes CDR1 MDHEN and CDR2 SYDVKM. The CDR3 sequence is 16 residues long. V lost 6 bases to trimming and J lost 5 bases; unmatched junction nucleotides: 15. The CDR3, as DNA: TGTGCCAGCAGCCTACCTGGACAGGGAAATTTCCACGAGCAGTACTTC. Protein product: CASSLPGQGNFHEQYF.

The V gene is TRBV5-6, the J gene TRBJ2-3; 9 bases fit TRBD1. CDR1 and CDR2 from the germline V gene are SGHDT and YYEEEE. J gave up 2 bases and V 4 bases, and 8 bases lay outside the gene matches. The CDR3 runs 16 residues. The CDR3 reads CASSLATGGPTDTQYF. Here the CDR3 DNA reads TGTGCCAGCAGCCTAGCAACAGGGGGCCCCACAGATACGCAGTATTTT.

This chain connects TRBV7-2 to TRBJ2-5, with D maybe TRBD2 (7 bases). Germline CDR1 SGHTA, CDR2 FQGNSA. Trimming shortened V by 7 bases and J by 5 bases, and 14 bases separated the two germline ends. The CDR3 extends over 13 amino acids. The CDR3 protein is CASILGGAETQYF. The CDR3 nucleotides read TGTGCCAGCATCCTGGGGGGGGCGGAGACCCAGTACTTC.

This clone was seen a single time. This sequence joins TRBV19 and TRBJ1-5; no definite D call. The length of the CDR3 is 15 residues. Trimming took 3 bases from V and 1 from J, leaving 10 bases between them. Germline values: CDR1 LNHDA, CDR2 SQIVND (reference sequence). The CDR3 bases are TGTGCCAGTAGTATTTCCCAGACAAGCAATCAGCCCCAGCATTTT. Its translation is CASSISQTSNQPQHF.